Below are 17 T cell receptor beta chains sequenced from a single sample in a study of Ad26.COV2.S vaccination and SARS-CoV-2 variants. Treatment given: 19 received Ad26.COV2.S at low or high dose, single or two shots; a few received placebo; per-sample allocation not given. Sampling was performed 63 days after the first vaccine or placebo injection. The repertoire was sequenced with immunoSEQ multiplex PCR; TCRdb's copy has only in-frame clones and lacks some. The data show around 450,000 clones, approximately 92% seen once. This specimen consisted of peripheral blood, obtained in a trial of Ad26.COV2.S vaccine versus placebo. The receptors here all came from a person between 18 and 65 years old who received the Ad26.COV2.S COVID-19 vaccine or a placebo.

This clone appeared once. This rearrangement joins TRBV7-8 to TRBJ1-2; 7 nucleotides line up with TRBD1. The CDR3 totals 15 residues. From germline, CDR1 is SGHVS and CDR2 FQNEAQ. The junction had 12 bases not matched to a gene; V was cut back by 3 bases and J by 8 bases. In DNA, the CDR3 is TGTGCCAGCAGCTTGAAACGGACAGGCTGGGAAGGCTACACCTTC. Translating it yields CASSLKRTGWEGYTF.

The J gene is TRBJ2-7, the V gene TRBV15, with D possibly called TRBD1 or TRBD2 (5 bases each). V was clipped by 0 bases and J by 5 bases, with 11 bases between them. Germline-derived CDR1 and CDR2 are LNHNV and YYDKDF (reference sequence). The CDR3 has 14 amino acids. CDR3 coding DNA: TGTGCCACCAGCAGAGATCCCGGGGCTAACGAGCAGTACTTC. Translating gives CATSRDPGANEQYF. The full variable domain, rest sourced from reference TRBV15 and TRBJ2-7, is DAMVIQNPRYQVTQFGKPVTLSCSQTLNHNVMYWYQQKSSQAPKLLFHYYDKDFNNEADTPDNFQSRRPNTSFCFLDIRSPGLGDTAMYLCATSRDPGANEQYFGPGTRLTVT.

V usage is TRBV27 and J usage is TRBJ2-3; D possibly corresponds to TRBD2 (6 bases). The CDR3 consists of 14 residues. The V end was cut by 5 bases, the J end by 4 bases, with 13 bases between. Germline V gene lookup returns CDR1 MNHEY and CDR2 SMNVEV (reference sequence). In DNA form, the CDR3 reads TGTGCCAGCAGTCTGGGACTTCTCCCAGATACGCAGTATTTT. Amino acid sequence: CASSLGLLPDTQYF.

The chain couples TRBV9 to TRBJ2-1, with D possibly being TRBD2 (6 bases). V was pared by 0 bases and J by 10 bases, with 17 bases between. Germline V gene lookup returns CDR1 SGDLS and CDR2 YYNGEE. The CDR3 extends over 15 amino acids. CDR3 DNA sequence: TGTGCCAGCAGCGTAGGAGGTCGACTAGGCTCAGAGCAGTTCTTC. It translates to CASSVGGRLGSEQFF.

The chain carries TRBV28 and TRBJ1-4, with no clear D. The V and J ends lost 6 bases and 13 bases respectively, with 15 bases between them. The CDR3 length is 12 residues. Germline CDR1 reads MDHEN; CDR2 reads SYDVKM. Here the CDR3 reads CASRGTMKVLFF. The CDR3 DNA sequence: TGTGCCAGCAGGGGTACCATGAAAGTACTGTTTTTT.

V usage is TRBV10-3 and J usage is TRBJ1-1, with D uncertain. Trimming took 3 bases from V and 4 from J, leaving 9 bases between them. Germline V CDR1 and CDR2: ENHRY, SYGVKD. CDR3 length: 13 amino acids. The CDR3 DNA is TGTGCCATCAGTGACACCGGCTCCACTGAAGCTTTCTTT. It encodes CAISDTGSTEAFF.

This chain connects TRBV6-2 or TRBV6-3 to TRBJ2-5; D remains ambiguous. Trimming pared 5 bases from V and 5 bases from J, leaving 12 bases between. The germline V gene has CDR1 MNHEY and CDR2 SVGEGT. The length of the CDR3 is 13 residues. CDR3 bases: TGTGCCAGCAGTAGAGGAGCTTTCGAGACCCAGTACTTC. It encodes CASSRGAFETQYF.

V is TRBV5-1 and J is TRBJ2-3; 12 bases are a match to TRBD2. Germline values: CDR1 SGHRS, CDR2 YFSETQ. V trimming: 1 base; J trimming: 0 bases; junction bases outside the gene matches: 3. CDR3 length equals 17 residues. The CDR3 DNA sequence: TGCGCCAGCAGCTTGAGTGGGACTAGCGGGAGCACAGATACGCAGTATTTT. Its translation is CASSLSGTSGSTDTQYF.

The V and J genes are TRBV11-3 and TRBJ2-5; TRBD1 matches at 9 bases. The CDR3 has 18 amino acids. V shed 1 base, J shed 0 bases, and the junction held 9 bases outside the gene matches. In germline, CDR1 is SGHNT, CDR2 YENEEA. The CDR3, as DNA: TGTGCCAGCAGCTTAGGGGGCGGTGACAGGGGGTACCAAGAGACCCAGTACTTC. It yields the protein CASSLGGGDRGYQETQYF.

J is TRBJ1-1 and V is TRBV19; a possible D gene is TRBD1 (6 bases). V dropped 7 bases and J dropped 0 bases, with 12 bases sitting between them. There are 14 residues in the CDR3. From germline, CDR1 is LNHDA and CDR2 SQIVND (reference sequence). The CDR3 loop reads CASTPGQLNTEAFF. CDR3 coding DNA: TGTGCCAGTACCCCCGGACAGCTGAACACTGAAGCTTTCTTT.

This chain connects TRBV28 to TRBJ1-1, with D uncertain. There are 12 residues in the CDR3. In germline, CDR1 is MDHEN, CDR2 SYDVKM. Trimming shortened V by 3 bases and J by 7 bases, and 9 bases separated the two germline ends. CDR3 region: CASSFGLGEAFF. DNA for the CDR3: TGTGCCAGCAGTTTTGGGTTGGGTGAAGCTTTCTTT.

The V gene is TRBV30, the J gene TRBJ1-4, with D perhaps matching TRBD1 (5 bases). The CDR3 is 16 amino acids. V lost 1 base and J 8 bases, leaving 20 bases between the germline ends. Germline CDR1 is GTSNPN and CDR2 is SVGIG (reference sequence). The CDR3 coding sequence is TGTGCCTGGAGTGGAAACACGGGACTAATGTTGGAAAAACTGTTTTTT. It specifies CAWSGNTGLMLEKLFF.

V is TRBV7-9 and J is TRBJ2-1, with 9 bases aligning to TRBD2. There are 16 residues in the CDR3. Germline V CDR1 and CDR2: SEHNR, FQNEAQ (reference sequence). Trimming removed 0 bases from V and 0 bases from J; junction bases left unmatched: 0. CDR3 sequence: CASSLASGSSYNEQFF. DNA for the CDR3: TGTGCCAGCAGCTTAGCTAGCGGGAGCTCCTACAATGAGCAGTTCTTC.

The chain joins TRBV10-3 to TRBJ2-3; 9 nucleotides align to TRBD1. The CDR3 is made up of 17 amino acids. Trimming cost V 1 base and J 0 bases; bases outside gene matches: 5. Germline V gene lookup returns CDR1 ENHRY and CDR2 SYGVKD. The CDR3 DNA is TGTGCCATCAGTGAGTTCTTTGACAGGGGGAGCACAGATACGCAGTATTTT. Amino acids: CAISEFFDRGSTDTQYF.

By its share, this clone is medium-sized. The chain uses TRBV4-3 and TRBJ2-7; 9 bases fit TRBD2. CDR1 and CDR2 (germline): LGHNA, YSLEER. CDR3 length: 16 amino acids. The junction had 9 bases not matched to a gene; V was cut back by 4 bases and J by 2 bases. The CDR3 DNA follows: TGCGCCAGCAGCCCAGAGGTTTCTAGCGGGACCTACGAGCAGTACTTC. Its translation is CASSPEVSSGTYEQYF.

The V and J genes are TRBV30 and TRBJ1-2; D may be TRBD1 (5 bases). The V end was cut by 0 bases, the J end by 4 bases, with 27 bases between. The CDR3 spans 19 residues. From germline, CDR1 is GTSNPN and CDR2 SVGIG (reference sequence). This CDR3 is CAWSVLFDYQHDSFYGYTF. As DNA, the CDR3 is TGTGCCTGGAGTGTACTCTTCGACTACCAGCACGACAGTTTCTATGGCTACACCTTC. The variable domain in full, with the rest retrieved from reference TRBV30 and TRBJ1-2, is SQTIHQWPATLVQPVGSPLSLECTVEGTSNPNLYWYRQAAGRGLQLLFYSVGIGQISSEVPQNLSASRPQDRQFILSSKKLLLSDSGFYLCAWSVLFDYQHDSFYGYTFGSGTRLTVV.

V gene TRBV6-6 combines with J gene TRBJ1-2, with TRBD1 matching over 7 bases. The CDR3 spans 12 residues. Losses at the gene ends were 5 bases for V and 5 bases for J; bases not matched to a gene: 2. Germline V CDR1 and CDR2: MNHNY, SVGAGI (reference sequence). As DNA, the CDR3 is TGTGCCAGCAGTAAACAGGGGTATGGCTACACCTTC. Translated: CASSKQGYGYTF.